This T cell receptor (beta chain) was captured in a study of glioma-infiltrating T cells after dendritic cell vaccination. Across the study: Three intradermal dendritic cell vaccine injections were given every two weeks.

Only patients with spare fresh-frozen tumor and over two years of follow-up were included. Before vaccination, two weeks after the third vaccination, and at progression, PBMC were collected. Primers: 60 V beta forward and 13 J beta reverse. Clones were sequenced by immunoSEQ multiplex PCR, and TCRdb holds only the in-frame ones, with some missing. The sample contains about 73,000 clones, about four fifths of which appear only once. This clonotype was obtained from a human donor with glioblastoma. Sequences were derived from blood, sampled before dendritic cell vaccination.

Here the CDR3 reads CASSWRQGVGEKLFF. The CDR3 DNA is TGCGCCAGCAGCTGGAGACAGGGCGTGGGTGAAAAACTGTTTTTT. This chain connects TRBV5-1 to TRBJ1-4; the match to TRBD1 covers 7 bases. This CDR3 region has 15 residues. The trim removed 3 bases at V and 7 bases at J, leaving 9 bases unmatched. The germline V gene encodes CDR1 SGHRS and CDR2 YFSETQ.